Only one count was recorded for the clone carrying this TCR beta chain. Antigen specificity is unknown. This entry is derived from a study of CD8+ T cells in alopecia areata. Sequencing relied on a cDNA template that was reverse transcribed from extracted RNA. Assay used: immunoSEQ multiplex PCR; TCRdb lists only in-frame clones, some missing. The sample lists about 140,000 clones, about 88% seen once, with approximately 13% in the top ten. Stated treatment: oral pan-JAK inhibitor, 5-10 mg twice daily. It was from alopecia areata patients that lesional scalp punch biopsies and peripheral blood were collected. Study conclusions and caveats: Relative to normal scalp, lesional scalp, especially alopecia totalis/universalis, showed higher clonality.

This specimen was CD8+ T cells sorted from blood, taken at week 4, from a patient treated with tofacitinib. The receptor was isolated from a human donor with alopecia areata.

CDR3 bases: TGTGCCAGCAGCTCGTTAGCGGGGGAGAGCTCCTACGAGCAGTACTTC. As protein: CASSSLAGESSYEQYF. This chain connects TRBV7-8 to TRBJ2-7; 9 nucleotides line up with TRBD2. This CDR3 is 16 amino acids long. CDR1 and CDR2 from the germline V gene are SGHVS and FQNEAQ. J lost 0 bases, V lost 4 bases, and 7 bases had no gene match.